These 32 T cell receptor beta chains were all obtained from the same sample, sequenced in a study of T cell changes during pregnancy in multiple sclerosis. Profiling relied on immunoSEQ multiplex PCR, and the TCRdb table lists in-frame clones only, not all of them. The sample lists approximately 59,000 clones, about 93% occurring once. Sequenced here: peripheral blood, sampled in the third trimester of pregnancy. Source of these receptors: a female donor in good health, enrolled as a control in a pregnancy study.

J is TRBJ2-1 and V is TRBV19; TRBD2 matches at 8 bases. In germline, CDR1 is LNHDA, CDR2 SQIVND (reference sequence). CDR3 size: 17 residues. V shed 4 bases, J shed 1 base, and the junction held 9 bases outside the gene matches. CDR3 loop: CASSNSAGALSYNEQFF. The DNA for the CDR3 is TGTGCCAGTAGTAATTCAGCGGGGGCCCTATCCTACAATGAGCAGTTCTTC.

This sequence joins TRBV5-1 and TRBJ2-5; D ambiguous. The CDR3 consists of 14 residues. Germline CDR1 SGHRS, CDR2 YFSETQ. V dropped 0 bases and J dropped 1 base, with 7 bases sitting between them. CDR3 loop: CASSLDRSQETQYF. DNA for the CDR3: TGCGCCAGCAGCTTGGACCGGAGCCAAGAGACCCAGTACTTC. Full variable domain (remainder filled in from reference TRBV5-1 and TRBJ2-5): KAGVTQTPRYLIKTRGQQVTLSCSPISGHRSVSWYQQTPGQGLQFLFEYFSETQRNKGNFPGRFSGRQFSNSRSEMNVSTLELGDSALYLCASSLDRSQETQYFGPGTRLLVL.

The V gene is TRBV6-5, the J gene TRBJ2-1, with D maybe TRBD1 (6 bases). The germline V and J ends were trimmed by 6 bases and 7 bases, with 10 bases remaining between them. Germline V lookup: CDR1 MNHEY, CDR2 SVGAGI. There are 12 residues in the CDR3. The CDR3 DNA reads TGTGCCAGCAGGAGACAGGAAAATGAGCAGTTCTTC. This sequence encodes CASRRQENEQFF.

The rearrangement uses TRBV7-2 and TRBJ2-7; the D gene is possibly TRBD1 (6 bases). The CDR3 has 14 amino acids. V was trimmed by 4 bases and J by 2 bases, leaving 12 bases between them. Germline assignment: CDR1 SGHTA and CDR2 FQGNSA. The CDR3 sequence: CASSSPGAAYEQYF. CDR3 nucleotide sequence: TGTGCCAGCAGCTCCCCAGGGGCTGCCTACGAGCAGTACTTC.

The chain is built from TRBV30 and TRBJ2-2, with TRBD2 identical over 13 bases. V dropped 4 bases and J dropped 15; count of bases not matched to a gene: 8. This CDR3 spans 13 amino acids. Germline CDR1 reads GTSNPN; CDR2 reads SVGIG (reference sequence). The CDR3 bases are TGTGCCTGGAATACTAGCGGGGGGGCGAGGGTGTTTTTT. It encodes CAWNTSGGARVFF. Variable domain in full (rest from reference TRBV30 and TRBJ2-2): SQTIHQWPATLVQPVGSPLSLECTVEGTSNPNLYWYRQAAGRGLQLLFYSVGIGQISSEVPQNLSASRPQDRQFILSSKKLLLSDSGFYLCAWNTSGGARVFFGEGSRLTVL.

This clone has only one observation. This sequence joins TRBV29-1 and TRBJ2-5; a possible D gene is TRBD2 (7 bases). Germline V gene data show CDR1 as SQVTM and CDR2 as ANQGSEA. The CDR3 is 13 residues long. V was shortened by 3 bases and J by 4 bases, with 12 bases between the two germline ends. The DNA for the CDR3 is TGCAGCGTTGACGGGGGGCCGCGAGAGACCCAGTACTTC. This translates into CSVDGGPRETQYF.

This chain joins TRBV7-9 and TRBJ2-3, with 7 bases aligning to TRBD1. The CDR3 is 11 residues long. V was clipped by 5 bases and J by 12 bases; unmatched bases: 5. CDR1 and CDR2 (germline): SEHNR, FQNEAQ (reference sequence). The CDR3 DNA reads as TGTGCCAGCAGCCTCGGACAGGATCAGTATTTT. Translation gives CASSLGQDQYF.

The chain has TRBV19 and TRBJ2-3; 9 bases are a match to TRBD1. V dropped 6 bases and J dropped 3; count of bases not matched to a gene: 7. This CDR3 has 15 amino acids. Per the germline V gene, CDR1 is LNHDA and CDR2 is SQIVND (reference sequence). As DNA, the CDR3 is TGTGCCAGTAGCGCCCAACAGGGGGCTACAGATACGCAGTATTTT. It encodes CASSAQQGATDTQYF.

The J gene is TRBJ1-1, the V gene TRBV27; TRBD1 is a possible D gene (6 bases). Trimming stripped 2 bases from V and 3 bases from J, with 7 bases between. Germline V CDR1 and CDR2: MNHEY, SMNVEV (reference sequence). The CDR3 contains 13 residues. CDR3 DNA sequence: TGTGCCAGCAGTTTAGCAGGGGACACTGAAGCTTTCTTT. It yields the protein CASSLAGDTEAFF.

Comment on this clone: Its ends do not fully match the called genes, so a read error is possible. The chain carries TRBV7-7 and TRBJ1-3; D unclear. Germline assignment: CDR1 SSHAT and CDR2 FNYEAQ (reference sequence). This CDR3 has 15 residues. CDR3 DNA: TGTGCTAGCAGCTTAGCGGCGGCACCCGGCCACACCATATATTTT. Residues: CASSLAAAPGHTIYF.

The chain joins TRBV19 to TRBJ1-6, with 8 positions matching TRBD1. Germline CDR1 and CDR2: LNHDA and SQIVND (reference sequence). V lost 4 bases, J lost 7 bases, and 3 bases stayed unmatched. The CDR3 loop spans 14 amino acids. CDR3 sequence reads: CASSNSGGNSPLHF. DNA for the CDR3: TGTGCCAGTAGTAATTCAGGGGGCAATTCACCCCTCCACTTT.

The chain employs TRBV7-9 and TRBJ1-1; D is possibly TRBD1 (6 bases). CDR3 length: 13 amino acids. Germline V gives CDR1 SEHNR, CDR2 FQNEAQ (reference sequence). Between the trimmed V and J ends, which lost 3 bases and 8 bases, there was a span of 13 bases. This chain's CDR3 is CASSFSGHPEAFF. CDR3 DNA sequence: TGTGCCAGCAGCTTCTCGGGACACCCGGAAGCTTTCTTT.

This clone was counted a single time. This sequence joins TRBV5-4 and TRBJ2-1; no clear D gene. V was cut by 0 bases and J by 7 bases, with 8 bases left in between. CDR3 length: 13 amino acids. The germline gives CDR1 SGHNT, CDR2 YYREEE (reference sequence). This CDR3 is CASSLDGSNEQFF. Here the CDR3 DNA reads TGTGCCAGCAGCTTGGACGGGTCGAATGAGCAGTTCTTC.

The chain employs TRBV6-5 and TRBJ1-2; D not resolved. The CDR3 contains 13 residues. The germline V gene encodes CDR1 MNHEY and CDR2 SVGAGI. V was clipped by 8 bases and J by 8 bases, with 18 bases between them. The CDR3 reads CASRLTIVGGYTF. The CDR3 DNA reads TGTGCCAGCCGACTTACTATAGTTGGAGGCTACACCTTC.

The table lists this clone with a count of one. The chain couples TRBV4-2 to TRBJ2-7; D is possibly TRBD1 (5 bases). CDR1 is LGHNA and CDR2 is YNFKEQ in the germline V gene. The ends were cut back, 0 bases at V and 3 bases at J, with 15 bases in the middle. CDR3 length: 16 residues. CDR3 residues: CASSQDSAAQGYEQYF. The CDR3 DNA is TGTGCCAGCAGCCAAGATTCCGCGGCCCAGGGCTACGAGCAGTACTTC.

This rearrangement joins TRBV29-1 to TRBJ1-2, with a tentative D call TRBD1 (5 bases). CDR1 is SQVTM and CDR2 is ANQGSEA in the germline V gene. The CDR3 is 10 amino acids. The V and J ends lost 3 bases and 8 bases respectively, with 7 bases between them. CDR3 coding DNA: TGCAGCGTTGAGCAGGGAGGCTACACCTTC. Protein sequence: CSVEQGGYTF.

The chain couples TRBV7-9 to TRBJ2-1, with no clear D. Trimming removed 1 base at V and 0 bases at J, with 10 bases between. The germline V gene has CDR1 SEHNR and CDR2 FQNEAQ (reference sequence). This CDR3 is built from 16 residues. CDR3 protein: CASSLEDRGSYNEQFF. The CDR3 bases are TGTGCCAGCAGCTTAGAAGATCGAGGCTCCTACAATGAGCAGTTCTTC.

J is TRBJ2-1 and V is TRBV11-2; 8 nucleotides agree with TRBD2. J was trimmed by 9 bases and V by 2 bases; bases with no gene match: 3. The CDR3 runs to 13 residues. Germline V gene lookup returns CDR1 SGHAT and CDR2 FQNNGV. The CDR3 protein is CASSLLREGEQFF. The CDR3 DNA sequence: TGTGCCAGCAGCTTACTCCGGGAGGGTGAGCAGTTCTTC.

V gene TRBV4-1 combines with J gene TRBJ2-5; maybe TRBD2 (7 bases). The CDR3 length is 14 residues. Trimming stripped 4 bases from V and 8 bases from J, with 17 bases between. Per germline, CDR1 MGHRA and CDR2 YSYEKL. CDR3 amino acids: CASSRGGTLDTQYF. In DNA, the CDR3 is TGCGCCAGCAGCCGGGGGGGGACACTTGATACCCAGTACTTC.

The gene calls are TRBV7-2 and TRBJ1-6; D is unresolved. This CDR3 contains 14 residues. Germline CDR1 SGHTA, CDR2 FQGNSA. Trimming cost V 2 bases and J 4 bases, with 6 bases left between them. The CDR3 bases are TGTGCCAGCAGCTTACAACGGTATAATTCACCCCTCCACTTT. The encoded protein is CASSLQRYNSPLHF. The full variable domain, in which reference TRBV7-2 and TRBJ1-6 provide the parts outside the CDR3, is GAGVSQSPSNKVTEKGKDVELRCDPISGHTALYWYRQSLGQGLEFLIYFQGNSAPDKSGLPSDRFSAERTGGSVSTLTIQRTQQEDSAVYLCASSLQRYNSPLHFGNGTRLTVT.

The chain uses TRBV7-6 and TRBJ2-7; perhaps TRBD2 as D (5 bases). CDR3 size: 14 residues. Germline V gene data show CDR1 as SGHVS and CDR2 as FNYEAQ. The germline V and J ends were trimmed by 5 bases and 0 bases, with 11 bases remaining between them. The CDR3, as DNA: TGTGCCAGCAGCCCCGAGGCGGGCTCCTACGAGCAGTACTTC. It translates to CASSPEAGSYEQYF.

V usage is TRBV5-1 and J usage is TRBJ2-1; TRBD1 agrees at 9 bases. Germline V lookup: CDR1 SGHRS, CDR2 YFSETQ. Trimming took 4 bases from V and 4 from J; bases not matched to a gene: 6. The CDR3 length is 15 residues. The CDR3 bases are TGCGCCAGCAGCCCCGCGACAGGGGGGTACAATGAGCAGTTCTTC. This translates into CASSPATGGYNEQFF.

In DNA, the CDR3 is TGTGCCAGCAGCCTTGTTAGCGGGACAGCCCTCTATGGCTACACCTTC. Protein sequence: CASSLVSGTALYGYTF. This chain links TRBV5-5 with TRBJ1-2; the match to TRBD1 covers 7 bases. V shed 4 bases, J shed 4 bases, and the junction held 13 bases outside the gene matches. The CDR3 is 16 amino acids. Germline lookup yields CDR1 SGHKS and CDR2 YYEKEE (reference sequence).

The genes are TRBV4-3 and TRBJ2-3, with 7 bases aligning to TRBD2. CDR1 is LGHNA and CDR2 is YSLEER in the germline V gene. The CDR3 contains 17 residues. V lost 0 bases and J lost 5; bases outside the gene matches: 11. The CDR3 loop is CASSQDESASGVDTQYF. The CDR3 coding sequence is TGCGCCAGCAGCCAAGATGAATCGGCTAGCGGAGTAGATACGCAGTATTTT.

This chain joins TRBV5-1 and TRBJ2-1, with 11 bases matching TRBD1. CDR3 length: 16 residues. The germline CDR1 and CDR2 sequences are SGHRS and YFSETQ. J gave up 2 bases and V 4 bases, and 5 bases lay outside the gene matches. CDR3 in amino acids: CASSRGQGGPYNEQFF. CDR3 bases: TGCGCCAGCAGCCGGGGACAGGGGGGGCCCTACAATGAGCAGTTCTTC.

This clone came up once. The genes are TRBV2 and TRBJ2-7, with 11 bases lining up with TRBD1. Trimming at V came to 6 bases and at J to 1 base, leaving 5 bases not matched to a gene. CDR3 length: 15 residues. Germline V gives CDR1 SNHLY, CDR2 FYNNEI. The CDR3 is CASRIRDRGSYEQYF. The CDR3 DNA reads TGTGCCAGCAGAATCCGGGACAGGGGGTCCTACGAGCAGTACTTC.

The CDR3 is CASSGDSHWTEAFF. CDR3 coding DNA: TGTGCCAGCAGTGGGGACAGCCACTGGACTGAAGCTTTCTTT. V usage is TRBV6-5 and J usage is TRBJ1-1, with 7 positions matching TRBD1. This CDR3 has 14 amino acids. The germline V gene encodes CDR1 MNHEY and CDR2 SVGAGI. Losses at the gene ends were 5 bases for V and 5 bases for J; bases not matched to a gene: 8.

In its sample, this clone was seen once. J is TRBJ2-7 and V is TRBV11-3; D is perhaps TRBD1 (5 bases). In germline, CDR1 is SGHNT, CDR2 YENEEA. The CDR3 extends over 13 amino acids. The V and J ends lost 1 base and 7 bases respectively, with 11 bases between them. The CDR3 DNA reads TGTGCCAGCAGCTTAGGTGGGGCGAATGAGCAGTACTTC. Encoded protein: CASSLGGANEQYF.

This clone was observed once. This sequence joins TRBV28 and TRBJ1-2, with D perhaps TRBD1 (5 bases). The CDR3 is 14 amino acids. The germline gives CDR1 MDHEN, CDR2 SYDVKM. V was pared by 8 bases and J by 0 bases, with 13 bases between. As DNA, the CDR3 is TGTGCCAGCCTGCAGGGTAGCTCTAACTATGGCTACACCTTC. Its translation: CASLQGSSNYGYTF.

This clone was recorded only once. The chain is built from TRBV11-3 and TRBJ2-2; 8 nucleotides align to TRBD1. CDR3 length equals 16 residues. Per the germline V gene, CDR1 is SGHNT and CDR2 is YENEEA. The V and J ends lost 2 bases and 6 bases, in that order; junction bases with no gene match: 8. This CDR3 is CASSLTETGVPGELFF. DNA for the CDR3: TGTGCCAGCAGCTTAACCGAGACAGGGGTACCCGGGGAGCTGTTTTTT.

This chain uses TRBV5-1 with TRBJ2-1, with D unclear. The CDR3 has 13 residues. Between the trimmed V and J ends, which lost 4 bases and 5 bases, there was a span of 10 bases. In germline, CDR1 is SGHRS, CDR2 YFSETQ. CDR3 residues: CASSTAEDNEQFF. DNA for the CDR3: TGCGCCAGCAGCACGGCTGAGGACAATGAGCAGTTCTTC. The full variable domain, completed using reference TRBV5-1 and TRBJ2-1, is KAGVTQTPRYLIKTRGQQVTLSCSPISGHRSVSWYQQTPGQGLQFLFEYFSETQRNKGNFPGRFSGRQFSNSRSEMNVSTLELGDSALYLCASSTAEDNEQFFGPGTRLTVL.

The rearrangement links TRBV12-2 to TRBJ2-3; the table's D call, TRBD2, was not checked against the DNA. TRBV12-2 is annotated as a pseudogene. This CDR3 has 12 residues. The CDR3 protein is CASRSEAGTQYF. As DNA, the CDR3 is TGTGCAAGTCGCTCAGAAGCGGGTACGCAGTATTTT.